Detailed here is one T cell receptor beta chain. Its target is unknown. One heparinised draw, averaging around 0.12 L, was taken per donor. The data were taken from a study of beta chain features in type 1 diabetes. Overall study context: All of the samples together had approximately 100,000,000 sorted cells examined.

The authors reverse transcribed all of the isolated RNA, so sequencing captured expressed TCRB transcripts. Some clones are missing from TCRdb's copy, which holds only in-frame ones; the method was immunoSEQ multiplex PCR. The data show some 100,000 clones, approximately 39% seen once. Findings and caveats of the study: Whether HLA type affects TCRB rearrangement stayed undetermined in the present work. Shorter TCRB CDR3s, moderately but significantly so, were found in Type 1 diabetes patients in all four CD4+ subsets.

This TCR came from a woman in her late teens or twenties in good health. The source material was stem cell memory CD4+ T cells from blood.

This CDR3 reads CASSSRVHTEAFF. CDR3 coding DNA: TGTGCCAGCAGCTCGCGGGTTCACACTGAAGCTTTCTTT. The J gene is TRBJ1-1, the V gene TRBV7-2; D is undetermined. This CDR3 region has 13 residues. The V end lost 4 bases, the J end lost 3 bases, and 9 bases lay between the germline ends. The germline V gene encodes CDR1 SGHTA and CDR2 FQGNSA. Full variable domain (outside the CDR3, taken from reference TRBV7-2 and TRBJ1-1): GAGVSQSPSNKVTEKGKDVELRCDPISGHTALYWYRQSLGQGLEFLIYFQGNSAPDKSGLPSDRFSAERTGGSVSTLTIQRTQQEDSAVYLCASSSRVHTEAFFGQGTRLTVV.